The clone carrying this T cell receptor beta chain was seen more than once but under ten times. Its antigen is undetermined. This sample is drawn from a study of cytomegalovirus exposure and HLA in healthy donors. Findings and caveats of the study: Some highly shared sequence variants likely arose as a pipeline artifact. It was in a later analysis that TCR association rates were seen to vary by HLA locus, highest for DRB1 and lowest for HLA-C. With high specificity and sensitivity, the classifier reportedly diagnosed cytomegalovirus status.

The PCR contained 60 Vbeta and 13 Jbeta primers. Using immunoSEQ multiplex PCR, the repertoire was profiled, and TCRdb retains in-frame clones only, with some absent. The data show 150,000 to 200,000 clones, 68% seen once. The V end lost 5 bases, the J end lost 6 bases, and 11 bases lay between the germline ends. The germline CDR1 and CDR2 sequences are WNHNN and SYGVQD (reference sequence). The CDR3 has 12 residues. The receptor was isolated from a man aged 45-60 years in good health and CMV-seronegative. This chain joins TRBV10-1 and TRBJ2-7, with D perhaps TRBD1 (6 bases). Sequenced sample: PBMCs. The CDR3 protein is CASSRGTSEQYF. In DNA, the CDR3 is TGCGCCAGCAGTAGGGGGACGTCCGAGCAGTACTTC.